These 8 T cell receptor beta chains share one sample of origin, sequenced in a study of T-cell reconstitution after alpha-beta-depleted transplantation in children (dated by TCRdb to about 2016). Sample treatment or condition, as interpreted from the label and publication: allogeneic hematopoietic cell transplantation with graft depleted of TCRalphabeta T cells and CD19 B cells. The library relied on PCR. The instrument given in TCRdb is Illumina HiSeq 2500. Molecular barcoding was employed in the preparation of TCR libraries, with unique molecular identifiers being used to normalize TCRbeta repertoire quantification. In TCRdb, the public reads were trimmed at Q25 with fastp and aligned with MiXCR, with productive beta chains retained. Here each entry gathers all rows of one CDR3 protein and keeps the most common genes and DNA. Counted in this sample were approximately 800,000 distinct CDR3 sequences; 16% of them appeared once. Clones ranked in the top ten supply under 6% of the sample.

Material: PBMCs, mostly from graft donor cells, obtained 360 days after TCRalphabeta/CD19-depleted stem cell transplant. The origin of the receptors is a male patient aged 10-17 years who had a stem cell transplant for acute lymphoblastic leukemia, so the T cells may come from the graft donor.

This clonotype was counted between two and nine times. The rearrangement links TRBV5-4 to TRBJ2-7; TRBD2 might be the D (6 bases). The germline V gene encodes CDR1 SGHNT and CDR2 YYREEE (reference sequence). The CDR3 contains 14 residues. Trimming stripped 1 base from V and 3 bases from J, with 11 bases between. This CDR3 reads CASSLNRDFYEQYF. In nucleotides, the CDR3 is TGTGCCAGCAGCTTGAACCGGGACTTCTACGAGCAGTACTTC.

This clonotype turned up a few times. The chain carries TRBV5-6 and TRBJ1-5; 7 bases are a match to TRBD1. Germline CDR1 SGHDT, CDR2 YYEEEE. This CDR3 is 16 amino acids long. J lost 5 bases, V lost 1 base, and 9 bases had no gene match. Here the CDR3 reads CASSLRGGGLHQPQHF. CDR3 DNA sequence: TGTGCCAGCAGCTTGCGAGGGGGCGGACTACATCAGCCCCAGCATTTT.

This clonotype was seen many times. DNA for the CDR3: TGTGCCAGCAGCAATAGCGGTGCCGGGGAGCTGTTTTTT. Its protein product is CASSNSGAGELFF. J is TRBJ2-2 and V is TRBV12-3 or TRBV12-4; a possible D gene is TRBD2 (6 bases). V lost 6 bases to trimming and J lost 6 bases, with 11 bases between them. This CDR3 is 13 amino acids long.

This clonotype was found a few times. The V and J genes are TRBV5-1 and TRBJ2-5, with a weak D call TRBD1 (6 bases). V was clipped by 4 bases and J by 4 bases, with 17 bases between them. CDR1 and CDR2 (germline): SGHRS, YFSETQ. The CDR3 contains 15 residues. CDR3 sequence reads: CASSPTDRRGETQYF. DNA of the CDR3: TGCGCCAGCAGCCCAACTGACAGGCGCGGAGAGACCCAGTACTTC. The full variable domain, with the rest looked up from reference TRBV5-1 and TRBJ2-5, is KAGVTQTPRYLIKTRGQQVTLSCSPISGHRSVSWYQQTPGQGLQFLFEYFSETQRNKGNFPGRFSGRQFSNSRSEMNVSTLELGDSALYLCASSPTDRRGETQYFGPGTRLLVL.

The gene calls are TRBV9 and TRBJ1-1; TRBD1 is a possible D gene (5 bases). V was trimmed by 3 bases and J by 0 bases, leaving 9 bases between them. The CDR3 loop spans 14 amino acids. Germline values: CDR1 SGDLS, CDR2 YYNGEE. The CDR3 protein is CASSGKQVNTEAFF. Here the CDR3 DNA reads TGTGCCAGCAGCGGAAAACAGGTGAACACTGAAGCTTTCTTT.

This chain joins TRBV15 and TRBJ2-3; no clear D gene. CDR3 size: 14 residues. CDR1 LNHNV and CDR2 YYDKDF come from the germline V gene (reference sequence). V was clipped by 2 bases and J by 0 bases, with 6 bases between them. This CDR3 reads CATSRPTSTDTQYF. The CDR3 region has the DNA TGTGCCACCAGCAGACCTACTAGCACAGATACGCAGTATTTT. Full variable domain (remainder filled in from reference TRBV15 and TRBJ2-3): DAMVIQNPRYQVTQFGKPVTLSCSQTLNHNVMYWYQQKSSQAPKLLFHYYDKDFNNEADTPDNFQSRRPNTSFCFLDIRSPGLGDTAMYLCATSRPTSTDTQYFGPGTRLTVL.

The gene calls are TRBV7-3 and TRBJ1-2; TRBD1 matches 9 bases. Germline lookup yields CDR1 SGHTA and CDR2 FQGTGA. The CDR3 is 13 amino acids. After removal of 5 bases from V and 8 bases from J, the junction contained 6 bases not matched to a gene. The CDR3 nucleotides are TGTGCCAGCAGCCATACAGGGGGCGAGGGCTACACCTTC. Its translation: CASSHTGGEGYTF.

The chain links TRBV11-2 to TRBJ2-1; D may match TRBD1 or TRBD2 (5 bases each). Germline lookup yields CDR1 SGHAT and CDR2 FQNNGV. This CDR3 spans 12 amino acids. Trimming stripped 11 bases from V and 7 bases from J, with 15 bases between. In nucleotides, the CDR3 is TGTGCCGGGCCATTAGGGGAGAATGAGCAGTTCTTC. Translation: CAGPLGENEQFF.